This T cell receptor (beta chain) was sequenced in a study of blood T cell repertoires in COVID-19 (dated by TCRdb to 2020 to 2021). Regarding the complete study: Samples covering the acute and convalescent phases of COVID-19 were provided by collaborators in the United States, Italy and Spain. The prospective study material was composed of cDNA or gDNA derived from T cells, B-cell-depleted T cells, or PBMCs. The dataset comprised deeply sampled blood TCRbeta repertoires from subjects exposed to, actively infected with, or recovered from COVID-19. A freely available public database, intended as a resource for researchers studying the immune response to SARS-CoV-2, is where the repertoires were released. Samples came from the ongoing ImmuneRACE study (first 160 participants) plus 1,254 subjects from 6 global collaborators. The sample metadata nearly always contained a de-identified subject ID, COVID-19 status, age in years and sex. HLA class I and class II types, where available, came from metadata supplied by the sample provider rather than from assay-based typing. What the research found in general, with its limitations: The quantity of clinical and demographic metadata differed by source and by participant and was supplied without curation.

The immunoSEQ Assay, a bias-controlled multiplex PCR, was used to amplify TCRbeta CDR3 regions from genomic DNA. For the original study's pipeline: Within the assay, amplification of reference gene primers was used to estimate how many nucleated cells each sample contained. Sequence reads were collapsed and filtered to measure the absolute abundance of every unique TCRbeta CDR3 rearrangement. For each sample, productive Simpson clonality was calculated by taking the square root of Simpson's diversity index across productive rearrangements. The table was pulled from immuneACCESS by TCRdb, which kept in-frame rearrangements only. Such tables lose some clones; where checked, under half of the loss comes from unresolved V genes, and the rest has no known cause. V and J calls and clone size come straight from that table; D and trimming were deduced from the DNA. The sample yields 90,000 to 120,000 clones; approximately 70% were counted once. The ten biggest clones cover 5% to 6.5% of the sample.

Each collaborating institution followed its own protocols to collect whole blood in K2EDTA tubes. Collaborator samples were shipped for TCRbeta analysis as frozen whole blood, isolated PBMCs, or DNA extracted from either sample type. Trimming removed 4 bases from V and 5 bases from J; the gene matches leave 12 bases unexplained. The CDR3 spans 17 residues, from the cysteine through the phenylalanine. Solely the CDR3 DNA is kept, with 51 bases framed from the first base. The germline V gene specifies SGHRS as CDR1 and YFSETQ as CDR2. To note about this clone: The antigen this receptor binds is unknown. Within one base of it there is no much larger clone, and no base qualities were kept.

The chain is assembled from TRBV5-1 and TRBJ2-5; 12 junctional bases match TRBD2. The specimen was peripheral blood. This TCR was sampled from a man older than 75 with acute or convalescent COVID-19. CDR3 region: CASSDRTSGMRPETQYF. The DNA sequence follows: TGCGCCAGCAGCGACCGGACTAGCGGGATGAGGCCGGAGACCCAGTACTTC.